The rows below give T cell receptor beta chains drawn from one sample of a study of T cell responses to AZD1222 COVID-19 vaccine. Clones were sequenced by immunoSEQ multiplex PCR, and TCRdb holds only the in-frame ones, with some missing. This table holds some 96,000 clones, more than 70% found once. The starting material was peripheral blood, obtained 28 days after the second AZD1222 dose. The receptors shown here come from an adult who received the AZD1222 COVID-19 vaccine. CDR3s include the opening cysteine and the closing phenylalanine or tryptophan. A D gene is named only where the DNA matches it firmly. Rows may omit the clone size; those that give it use once, few, many or a size class.

clone_size | j_call | v_call | d_call | cdr3_nt | cdr3_aa
NA | TRBJ2-3 | TRBV7-3 | NA | TGTGCCAGCAGCTCCGTCGGGCGAACAGATACGCAGTATTTT | CASSSVGRTDTQYF
NA | TRBJ2-5 | TRBV19 | TRBD2 | TGTGCCAGTAGTCTGACTAGCGGGCCAAGGTACCAAGAGACCCAGTACTTC | CASSLTSGPRYQETQYF
NA | TRBJ1-3 | TRBV11-3 | NA | TGTGCCAGCAGCTTAGGACACCCCGGAGCTGGAAACACCATATATTTT | CASSLGHPGAGNTIYF
NA | TRBJ2-3 | TRBV28 | TRBD2 | TGTGCCAGCTGGGTGGGGTGGGCTAGCGGGAACCCGGATACGCAGTATTTT | CASWVGWASGNPDTQYF
NA | TRBJ2-7 | TRBV5-5 | NA | TGTGCCAGCAACTACGGAGGGGGGTTATCCCGCTCCTACGAGCAGTACTTC | CASNYGGGLSRSYEQYF
once | TRBJ2-1 | TRBV6-5 | TRBD2 | TGTGCCAGCAGCCTAGCGGGAGCCTACAATGAGCAGTTCTTC | CASSLAGAYNEQFF
NA | TRBJ2-5 | TRBV28 | NA | TGTGCCAGCAGCCCAGATCGGAGGGTCGAGGGATCGGGAGTGTCAGAGACCCAGTACTTC | CASSPDRRVEGSGVSETQYF
NA | TRBJ1-2 | TRBV30 | NA | TGTGCCTGGATAGGACAGAATCCTAACTATGGCTACACCTTC | CAWIGQNPNYGYTF
NA | TRBJ2-3 | TRBV9 | NA | TGTGCCAGCAGCCCGCGGAACACAGATACGCAGTATTTT | CASSPRNTDTQYF
NA | TRBJ1-2 | TRBV2 | NA | TGTGCCAGCAGATTGGGGGGGCGGACAAACTATGGCTACACCTTC | CASRLGGRTNYGYTF
NA | TRBJ2-1 | TRBV4-1 | TRBD2 | TGCGCCAGCAGCCAAGAAGGTGGCGGGAGGGCCTTCTACAATGAGCAGTTCTTC | CASSQEGGGRAFYNEQFF
NA | TRBJ1-4 | TRBV5-1 | TRBD1 | TGCGCCAGCAGCTTGGCGGAGGGACAGGGGGCGCGAGAAAAACTGTTTTTT | CASSLAEGQGAREKLFF
once | TRBJ1-4 | TRBV5-4 | TRBD1 | TGTGCCAGCAGCTGGAACAGGGGAAATGAAAAACTGTTTTTT | CASSWNRGNEKLFF
once | TRBJ1-5 | TRBV12-3/TRBV12-4 | TRBD1 | TGTGCCAGCAGTTTAACAGGGGGGCAGCCCCAGCATTTT | CASSLTGGQPQHF
NA | TRBJ2-4 | TRBV4-1 | TRBD2 | TGCGCCAGCAGCGATCCCCTTAGCGGGAGGGCCAAAAACATTCAGTACTTC | CASSDPLSGRAKNIQYF